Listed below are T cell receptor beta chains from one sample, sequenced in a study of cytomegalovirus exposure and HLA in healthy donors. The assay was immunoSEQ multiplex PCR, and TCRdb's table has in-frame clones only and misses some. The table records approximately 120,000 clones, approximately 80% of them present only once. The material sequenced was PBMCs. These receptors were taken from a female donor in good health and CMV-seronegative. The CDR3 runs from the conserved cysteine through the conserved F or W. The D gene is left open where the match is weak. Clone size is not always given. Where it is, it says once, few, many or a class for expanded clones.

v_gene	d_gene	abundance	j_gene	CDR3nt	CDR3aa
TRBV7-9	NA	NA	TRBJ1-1	TGTGCCAGCAGCTTAATCCGACACGGCTCAAGGACTGAAGCTTTCTTT	CASSLIRHGSRTEAFF
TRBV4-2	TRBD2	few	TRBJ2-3	TGTGCCAGCAGCCAAGCCCGAACTAGCGGTTACACAGATACGCAGTATTTT	CASSQARTSGYTDTQYF
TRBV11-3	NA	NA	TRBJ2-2	TGTGCCAGCAGCTCATACAGGGATCAGGGGGAGCTGTTTTTT	CASSSYRDQGELFF
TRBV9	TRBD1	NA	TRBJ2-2	TGTGCCAGCAGCGTAGGGGGACAGATCACCGGGGAGCTGTTTTTT	CASSVGGQITGELFF
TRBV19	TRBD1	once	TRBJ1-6	TGTGCCAGCGAGGACAGGGGTAATCTAAAGAGCTCCTATAATTCACCCCTCCACTTT	CASEDRGNLKSSYNSPLHF
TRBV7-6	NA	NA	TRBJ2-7	TGTGCCAGCAGCTATTCCGGGACACCTGACTACGAGCAGTACTTC	CASSYSGTPDYEQYF
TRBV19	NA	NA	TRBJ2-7	TGTGCCAGTAGCCCCGGGTCGAGAATCTACGAGCAGTACTTC	CASSPGSRIYEQYF
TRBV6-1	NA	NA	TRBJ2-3	TGTGCCAGCAGCGAGTGGAGGGGCTCCACAGATACGCAGTATTTT	CASSEWRGSTDTQYF
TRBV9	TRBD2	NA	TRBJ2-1	TGTGCCAGCAGCGTAGCACTAGCGGGTTACAATGAGCAGTTCTTC	CASSVALAGYNEQFF
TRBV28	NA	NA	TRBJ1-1	TGTGCCAGCAGTCAGCAGGGGCGGCGAGCTTTCTTT	CASSQQGRRAFF
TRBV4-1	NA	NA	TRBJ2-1	TGCGCCAGCAGCCAAGAGCGGCTACTATACAATGAGCAGTTCTTC	CASSQERLLYNEQFF
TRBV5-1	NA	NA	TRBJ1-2	TGCGCCAGCAGCGTCTCGGTTGAGGGCTACACCTTC	CASSVSVEGYTF
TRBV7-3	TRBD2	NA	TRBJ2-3	TGTGCCAGCAGTAACCCCCTCGAGCGGGGTTTCACAGATACGCAGTATTTT	CASSNPLERGFTDTQYF
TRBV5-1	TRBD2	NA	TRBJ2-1	TGCGCCAGCAGCTTGCCTAGCGGGGGGCGGGGTTGGCAGTTCTTC	CASSLPSGGRGWQFF
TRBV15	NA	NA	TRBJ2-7	TGTGCCACCAGTCACGGGGAAACCTACGAGCAGTACTTC	CATSHGETYEQYF
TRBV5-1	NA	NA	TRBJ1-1	TGCGCCAGCAGCCCGAGGCTAGGGCAGGGCACTGAAGCTTTCTTT	CASSPRLGQGTEAFF
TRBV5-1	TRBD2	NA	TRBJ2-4	TGCGCCAGCAGTGGCGGGGGGCGAGCCAAAAACATTCAGTACTTC	CASSGGGRAKNIQYF
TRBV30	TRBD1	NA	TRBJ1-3	TGTGCCTGGAGTAGGAGAACAGGGGTAACTGGAAACACCATATATTTT	CAWSRRTGVTGNTIYF
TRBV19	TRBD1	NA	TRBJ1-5	TGTGCCAGTAGTCCAGGACAGGGGGGGGGTCAGCCCCAGCATTTT	CASSPGQGGGQPQHF
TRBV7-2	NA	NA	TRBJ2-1	TGTGCCAGCAGCTTACGAGACTCCCTCAATGAGCAGTTCTTC	CASSLRDSLNEQFF
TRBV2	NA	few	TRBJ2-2	TGTGCCAGCAAAGGGACTGTGGACACCGGGGAGCTGTTTTTT	CASKGTVDTGELFF
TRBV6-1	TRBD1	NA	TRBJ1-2	TGTGCCAGCACACCGACAGGGGCCCTCTATGGCTACACCTTC	CASTPTGALYGYTF
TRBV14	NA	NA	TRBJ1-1	TGTGCCAGCAGCCAAGAAGGACAGCCGGCTTTCTTT	CASSQEGQPAFF
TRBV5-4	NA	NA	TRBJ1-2	TGTGCCAGCAGCTCCCCCGAGGTCAGAGCTAACTATGGCTACACCTTC	CASSSPEVRANYGYTF
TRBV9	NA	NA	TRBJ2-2	TGTGCCAGCAGCGTAGAACTAACGAACACCGGGGAGCTGTTTTTT	CASSVELTNTGELFF
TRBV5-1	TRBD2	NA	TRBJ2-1	TGCGCCAGCAGCCCGACTAGCGGGGTCTACAATGAGCAGTTCTTC	CASSPTSGVYNEQFF
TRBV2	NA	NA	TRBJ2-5	TGTGCCAGCAGTGGTACCAGGCGCCAAGAGACCCAGTACTTC	CASSGTRRQETQYF
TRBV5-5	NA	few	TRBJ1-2	TGTGCCAGCAGCCCCATGACACGTAACTATGGCTACACCTTC	CASSPMTRNYGYTF
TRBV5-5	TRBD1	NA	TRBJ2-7	TGTGCCAGCAGCGTAGACAGGGCAGTCCACGAGCAGTACTTC	CASSVDRAVHEQYF
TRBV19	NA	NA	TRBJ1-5	TGTGCCAGTAGACAGGGTTCGGTTCAGCCCCAGCATTTT	CASRQGSVQPQHF
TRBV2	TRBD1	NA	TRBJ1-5	TGTGCCAGCAGTGGGGACAGGGTTGGGAATCAGCCCCAGCATTTT	CASSGDRVGNQPQHF
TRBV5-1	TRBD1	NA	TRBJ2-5	TGCGCCAGCAGCGGAGGGACAGGCGAGACCCAGTACTTC	CASSGGTGETQYF
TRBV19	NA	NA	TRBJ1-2	TGTGCCAGTAGTATGATCGGCGGGGGGAACTATGGCTACACCTTC	CASSMIGGGNYGYTF
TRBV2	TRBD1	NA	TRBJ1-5	TGTGCCAGCAGTGTAAACAGGGGTGGCAATCAGCCCCAGCATTTT	CASSVNRGGNQPQHF
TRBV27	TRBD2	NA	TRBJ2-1	TGTGCCAGCACGCGCGGGGGATTGTTCGGTGAGCAGTTCTTC	CASTRGGLFGEQFF
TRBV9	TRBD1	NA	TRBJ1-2	TGTGCCAGCAGCGTGGGACAGGGGGTACGTGGCTACACCTTC	CASSVGQGVRGYTF
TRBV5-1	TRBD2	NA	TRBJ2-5	TGCGCCAGCAGCACACGACTAGCGGGGGGGCATCGTACCCAGTACTTC	CASSTRLAGGHRTQYF
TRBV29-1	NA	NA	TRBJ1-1	TGCAGCGTCCAAGATAAGGGAGACACTGAAGCTTTCTTT	CSVQDKGDTEAFF
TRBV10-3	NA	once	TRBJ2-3	TGTGCCACGTCTAGCCCCCCATCAGATACGCAGTATTTT	CATSSPPSDTQYF
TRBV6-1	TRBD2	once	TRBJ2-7	TGTGCCAGCGTCCGGCGGGGGGGCGTCGACGAGCAGTACTTC	CASVRRGGVDEQYF
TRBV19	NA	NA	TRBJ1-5	TGTGCCAGTAGCCTCTTCAGTAATCAGCCCCAGCATTTT	CASSLFSNQPQHF
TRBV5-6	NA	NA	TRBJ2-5	TGTGCCAGCAGCTTGCCGACAGGGCGGGGAGAGACCCAGTACTTC	CASSLPTGRGETQYF
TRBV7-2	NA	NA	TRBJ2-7	TGTGCCAGCAGCCTCCTTTACGGACAATACTACGAGCAGTACTTC	CASSLLYGQYYEQYF
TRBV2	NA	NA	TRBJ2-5	TGTGCCAGCAAGGAGAGGGGGGGGAATCGAGAGACCCAGTACTTC	CASKERGGNRETQYF
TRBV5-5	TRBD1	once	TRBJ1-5	TGTGCCAGCAGCATGTGGGACAGGGACAATCAGCCCCAGCATTTT	CASSMWDRDNQPQHF
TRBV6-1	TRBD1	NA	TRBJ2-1	TGTGCCGGTTCGCGCCGAGGACAGGGCTCAACTGAGCAGTTCTTC	CAGSRRGQGSTEQFF
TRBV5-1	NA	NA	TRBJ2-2	TGCGCCAGCAGCTTGGACCGGGCGGGGAACACCGGGGAGCTGTTTTTT	CASSLDRAGNTGELFF
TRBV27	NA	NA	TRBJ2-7	TGTGCCAGCAGTTTCACGGGGGGCACCTACGAGCAGTACTTC	CASSFTGGTYEQYF
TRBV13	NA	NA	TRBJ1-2	TGTGCCAGCTCTCAGGGCAGAATCTATGGCTACACCTTC	CASSQGRIYGYTF
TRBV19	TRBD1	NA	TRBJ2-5	TGTGCCAGTAGTACCCCGACAGGGCCCACGAGGGAGACCCAGTACTTC	CASSTPTGPTRETQYF
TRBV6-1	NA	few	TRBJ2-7	TGTGCCAGCAGTGTCGGACTGGGGGCCCCGGTTGCCTACGAGCAGTACTTC	CASSVGLGAPVAYEQYF
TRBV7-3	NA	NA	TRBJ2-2	TGTGCCAGCAGCCCAACATCAGATAAATCGAACACCGGGGAGCTGTTTTTT	CASSPTSDKSNTGELFF
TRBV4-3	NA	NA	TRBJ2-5	TGCGCCAGCAGCCAAGGCACTCTCCGGGGTCAAGAGACCCAGTACTTC	CASSQGTLRGQETQYF
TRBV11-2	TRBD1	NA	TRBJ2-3	TGTGCCAGCAGCTTCGGGACAGGGGGCGCAGATACGCAGTATTTT	CASSFGTGGADTQYF
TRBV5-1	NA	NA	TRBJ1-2	TGCGCCAGCAGCCTACAGAACGGCTATGGCTACACCTTC	CASSLQNGYGYTF